A selection of T cell receptor beta chains follows, all from one sample in a study of blood T cell repertoires in COVID-19. Using immunoSEQ multiplex PCR, the repertoire was profiled, and TCRdb retains in-frame clones only, with some absent. The sample carries around 400,000 clones, more than 70% recorded once. The source material was PBMCs or T cells enriched from blood (not recorded which). These receptors originate from a woman under 30 who had been exposed to COVID-19. CDR3s include the opening cysteine and the closing phenylalanine or tryptophan. A D gene is named only where the DNA matches it firmly. A clone size is listed for some rows: how often the clone was seen (once, few, many), or a class if it is expanded.

>TRBD2|16|TRBV24-1|-|TRBJ2-5
CATSDPTSGREETQYF
TGTGCCACCAGTGATCCGACTAGCGGGAGAGAAGAGACCCAGTACTTC
>-|15|TRBV30|-|TRBJ1-6
CAWSPQTAYNSPLHF
TGTGCCTGGAGTCCACAGACAGCCTATAATTCACCCCTCCACTTT
>TRBD2|16|TRBV28|-|TRBJ2-1
CASSPSLAGSYNEQFF
TGTGCCAGCAGTCCTTCCCTAGCGGGGTCCTACAATGAGCAGTTCTTC
>TRBD2|13|TRBV5-1|-|TRBJ2-7
CASTNSGSYEQYF
TGCGCCAGCACCAATAGCGGGTCCTACGAGCAGTACTTC
>TRBD2|14|TRBV7-9|-|TRBJ2-7
CASSHSGGIYEQYF
TGTGCCAGCAGCCATTCGGGGGGGATCTACGAGCAGTACTTC
>-|11|TRBV20-1|-|TRBJ1-2
CSAPGDYGYTF
TGCAGTGCGCCGGGGGACTATGGCTACACCTTC
>-|17|TRBV4-1|-|TRBJ1-4
CASSQVFGRARNEKLFF
TGCGCCAGCAGCCAAGTCTTCGGCCGAGCGAGGAATGAAAAACTGTTTTTT
>-|13|TRBV28|-|TRBJ1-2
CASINPAQGGYTF
TGTGCCAGCATCAACCCGGCTCAGGGAGGCTACACCTTC
>TRBD1|11|TRBV20-1|-|TRBJ1-2
CSALGGTGMAF
TGCAGTGCCCTAGGAGGGACAGGGATGGCCTTC
>TRBD2|15|TRBV5-4|-|TRBJ2-5
CASSLPSGNQETQYF
TGTGCCAGCAGCTTGCCTAGCGGTAACCAAGAGACCCAGTACTTC
>-|15|TRBV4-1|-|TRBJ2-2
CASSQSGWDTGELFF
TGCGCCAGCAGCCAGTCGGGTTGGGACACCGGGGAGCTGTTTTTT
>-|15|TRBV28|once|TRBJ1-5
CASSRPGGANQPQHF
TGTGCCAGCAGCCGCCCGGGGGGGGCGAATCAGCCCCAGCATTTT
>-|17|TRBV27|-|TRBJ1-6
CASSLPDVLGAVAPLHF
TGTGCCAGCAGTTTGCCTGACGTGTTGGGGGCAGTGGCGCCCCTCCACTTT
>-|15|TRBV11-3|-|TRBJ1-3
CASSLEGDSGNTIYF
TGTGCCAGCAGCTTAGAAGGGGACTCTGGAAACACCATATATTTT
>TRBD2|17|TRBV27|-|TRBJ2-1
CASSPGTSGTSYNEQFF
TGTGCCAGCAGTCCGGGGACTAGCGGGACTTCCTACAATGAGCAGTTCTTC
>-|15|TRBV28|-|TRBJ2-1
CASSPLAGTYNEQFF
TGTGCCAGCAGCCCCCTGGCGGGAACCTACAATGAGCAGTTCTTC
>TRBD1|15|TRBV5-1|-|TRBJ2-1
CASSWGQTSYNEQFF
TGCGCCAGCAGCTGGGGACAGACCTCCTACAATGAGCAGTTCTTC
>-|13|TRBV30|-|TRBJ2-3
CAWSPNTGDTQYF
TGTGCCTGGAGCCCAAATACGGGAGATACGCAGTATTTT
>-|18|TRBV28|-|TRBJ1-1
CASSFPPPFEQGSTEAFF
TGTGCCAGCAGTTTTCCCCCCCCATTCGAACAGGGAAGCACTGAAGCTTTCTTT
>-|13|TRBV19|-|TRBJ2-5
CASRYRNQETQYF
TGTGCCAGTAGATACAGGAACCAAGAGACCCAGTACTTC
>-|11|TRBV3-1/TRBV3-2|-|TRBJ2-7
CASSQASEQYF
TGTGCCAGCAGCCAAGCCTCCGAGCAGTACTTC
>-|15|TRBV3-1/TRBV3-2|-|TRBJ2-5
CASSQDVGIQETQYF
TGTGCCAGCAGCCAAGATGTGGGCATCCAAGAGACCCAGTACTTC
>-|13|TRBV11-3|-|TRBJ2-2
CASSFDSPGELFF
TGTGCCAGCAGCTTCGACAGCCCCGGGGAGCTGTTTTTT
>-|15|TRBV6-5|-|TRBJ1-2
CASSPSGRTNYGYTF
TGTGCCAGCAGCCCCAGTGGGAGGACTAACTATGGCTACACCTTC
>-|12|TRBV2|few|TRBJ2-7
CASRADSYEQYF
TGTGCCAGCAGGGCGGACAGCTACGAGCAGTACTTC
>-|15|TRBV3-1/TRBV3-2|-|TRBJ2-5
CASSQGTIPRETQYF
TGTGCCAGCAGCCAAGGTACGATACCCAGAGAGACCCAGTACTTC
>-|14|TRBV28|-|TRBJ2-5
CASSPVPGRETQYF
TGTGCCAGCAGCCCCGTACCGGGTCGAGAGACCCAGTACTTC
>TRBD1|15|TRBV28|once|TRBJ1-6
CASSYPTGGSSPLHF
TGTGCCAGCAGCTATCCGACAGGGGGGAGTTCACCCCTCCACTTT
>-|14|TRBV5-1|-|TRBJ1-3
CASSLESSGNTIYF
TGCGCCAGCAGCTTGGAGAGTTCTGGAAACACCATATATTTT
>-|14|TRBV29-1|-|TRBJ2-6
CSVARAGGANVLTF
TGCAGCGTTGCCAGAGCCGGGGGGGCCAACGTCCTGACTTTC
>-|14|TRBV15|-|TRBJ2-3
CATSRDPAGDTQYF
TGTGCCACCAGCAGAGATCCCGCGGGAGATACGCAGTATTTT
>-|14|TRBV5-5|-|TRBJ1-2
CASSLDWTVYGYTF
TGTGCCAGCAGCTTGGATTGGACAGTCTATGGCTACACCTTC
>-|16|TRBV7-2|-|TRBJ1-5
CASSLMAEYSNQPQHF
TGTGCCAGCAGCTTAATGGCAGAATATAGCAATCAGCCCCAGCATTTT
>TRBD1|14|TRBV14|-|TRBJ1-1
CASSHRGLGAEAFF
TGTGCCAGCAGCCACAGGGGGCTAGGGGCTGAAGCTTTCTTT
>-|15|TRBV5-1|-|TRBJ2-6
CASSFDSSGANVLTF
TGCGCCAGCAGCTTCGACAGCTCTGGGGCCAACGTCCTGACTTTC
>-|15|TRBV2|-|TRBJ2-2
CASSEAHRGTGELFF
TGTGCCAGCAGTGAAGCGCATAGGGGGACCGGGGAGCTGTTTTTT
>-|14|TRBV25-1|-|TRBJ2-2
CASSEFRDTGELFF
TGTGCCAGCAGTGAATTTCGGGACACCGGGGAGCTGTTTTTT
>TRBD1|13|TRBV7-9|-|TRBJ1-2
CASNPGQASRYTF
TGTGCCAGCAACCCCGGACAGGCCTCTCGCTACACCTTC
>TRBD1|14|TRBV28|-|TRBJ1-6
CASSLDRDNSPLHF
TGTGCCAGCAGTTTGGACAGGGATAATTCACCCCTCCACTTT
>-|13|TRBV5-1|few|TRBJ1-2
CASSLTGSYGYTF
TGCGCCAGCAGCTTGACAGGCAGCTATGGCTACACCTTC
>-|15|TRBV19|-|TRBJ2-5
CATSQQATNQETQYF
TGTGCCACGTCCCAACAGGCGACGAACCAAGAGACCCAGTACTTC
>TRBD1|14|TRBV28|-|TRBJ1-2
CASSPPTGMDGYTF
TGTGCCAGCAGTCCCCCGACAGGGATGGATGGCTACACCTTC
>-|15|TRBV10-2|once|TRBJ1-4
CASSDPTIGNEKLFF
TGCGCCAGCAGTGACCCGACTATAGGGAATGAAAAACTGTTTTTT
>TRBD2|15|TRBV6-5|-|TRBJ2-3
CASSSRDYRTDTQYF
TGTGCCAGCAGTTCCCGGGACTACCGCACAGATACGCAGTATTTT
>-|14|TRBV6-5|once|TRBJ1-3
CASAAEYFLNTIYF
TGTGCCAGCGCCGCTGAGTATTTTTTGAACACCATATATTTT
>TRBD2|15|TRBV7-2|-|TRBJ2-7
CASSPRSGEVYEQYF
TGTGCCAGCAGCCCGCGAAGCGGGGAGGTCTACGAGCAGTACTTC
>-|12|TRBV28|-|TRBJ2-7
CASKGKNYEQYF
TGTGCCAGCAAGGGGAAAAATTACGAGCAGTACTTC
>TRBD1|13|TRBV2|-|TRBJ1-5
CASRDRSNQPQHF
TGTGCCAGCAGGGACAGGAGCAATCAGCCCCAGCATTTT
>TRBD2|14|TRBV5-6|-|TRBJ2-3
CASTYGGALDTQYF
TGTGCCAGCACCTACGGGGGGGCGTTAGATACGCAGTATTTT